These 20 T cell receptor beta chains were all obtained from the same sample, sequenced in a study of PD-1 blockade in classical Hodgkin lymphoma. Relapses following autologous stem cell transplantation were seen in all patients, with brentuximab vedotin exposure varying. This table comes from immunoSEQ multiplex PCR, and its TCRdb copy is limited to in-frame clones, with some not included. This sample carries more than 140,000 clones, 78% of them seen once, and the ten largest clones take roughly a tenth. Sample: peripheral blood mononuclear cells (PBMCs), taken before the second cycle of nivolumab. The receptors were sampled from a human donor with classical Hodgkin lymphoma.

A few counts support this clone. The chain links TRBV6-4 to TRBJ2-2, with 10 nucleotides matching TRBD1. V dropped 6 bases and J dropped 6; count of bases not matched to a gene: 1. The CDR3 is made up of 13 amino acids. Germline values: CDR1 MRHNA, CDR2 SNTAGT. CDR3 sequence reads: CASSGTGAGELFF. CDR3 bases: TGTGCCAGCAGCGGGACAGGGGCCGGGGAGCTGTTTTTT.

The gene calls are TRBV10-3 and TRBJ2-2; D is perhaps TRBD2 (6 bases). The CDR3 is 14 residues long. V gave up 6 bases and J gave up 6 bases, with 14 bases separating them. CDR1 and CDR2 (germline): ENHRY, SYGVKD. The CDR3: CAIRRASASGELFF. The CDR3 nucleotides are TGTGCCATCAGAAGGGCTAGCGCCTCCGGGGAGCTGTTTTTT.

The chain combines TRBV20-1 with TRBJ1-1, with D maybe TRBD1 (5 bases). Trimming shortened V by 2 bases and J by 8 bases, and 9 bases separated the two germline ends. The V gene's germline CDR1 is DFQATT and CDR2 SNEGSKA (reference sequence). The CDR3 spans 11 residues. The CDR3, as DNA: TGCAGTGCTAGACAGGGAAGCGAAGCTTTCTTT. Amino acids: CSARQGSEAFF.

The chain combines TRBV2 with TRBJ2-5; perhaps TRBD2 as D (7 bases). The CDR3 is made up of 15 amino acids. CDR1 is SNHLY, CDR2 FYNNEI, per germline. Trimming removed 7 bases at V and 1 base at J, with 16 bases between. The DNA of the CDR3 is TGTGCCAGCATTGCCGGGGGGCAAATCCAAGAGACCCAGTACTTC. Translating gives CASIAGGQIQETQYF.

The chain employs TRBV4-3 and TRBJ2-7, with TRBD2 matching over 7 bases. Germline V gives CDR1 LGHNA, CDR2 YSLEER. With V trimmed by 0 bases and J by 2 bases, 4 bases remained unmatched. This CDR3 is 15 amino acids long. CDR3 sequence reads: CASSQDWLAAYEQYF. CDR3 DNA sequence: TGCGCCAGCAGCCAAGATTGGCTAGCGGCCTACGAGCAGTACTTC.

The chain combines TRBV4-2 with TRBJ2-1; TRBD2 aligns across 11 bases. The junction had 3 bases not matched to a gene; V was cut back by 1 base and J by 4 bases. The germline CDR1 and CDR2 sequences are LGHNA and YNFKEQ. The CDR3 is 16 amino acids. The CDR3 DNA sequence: TGTGCCAGCAGCCAAGTCTCTAGCGGGGGGTACAATGAGCAGTTCTTC. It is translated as CASSQVSSGGYNEQFF.

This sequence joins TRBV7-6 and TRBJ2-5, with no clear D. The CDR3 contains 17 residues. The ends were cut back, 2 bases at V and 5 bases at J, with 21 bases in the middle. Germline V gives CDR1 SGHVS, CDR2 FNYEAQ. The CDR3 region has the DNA TGTGCCAGCAGCTTATTGGCCCGAGAGGCAGTCGGGGAGACCCAGTACTTC. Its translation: CASSLLAREAVGETQYF.

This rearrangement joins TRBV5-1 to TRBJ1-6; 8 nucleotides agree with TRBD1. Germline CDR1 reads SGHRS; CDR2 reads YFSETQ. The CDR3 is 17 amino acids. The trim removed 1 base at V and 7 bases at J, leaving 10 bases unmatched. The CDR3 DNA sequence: TGCGCCAGCAGCTTGAACAGGGGGGATACGGTGAATTCACCCCTCCACTTT. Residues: CASSLNRGDTVNSPLHF.

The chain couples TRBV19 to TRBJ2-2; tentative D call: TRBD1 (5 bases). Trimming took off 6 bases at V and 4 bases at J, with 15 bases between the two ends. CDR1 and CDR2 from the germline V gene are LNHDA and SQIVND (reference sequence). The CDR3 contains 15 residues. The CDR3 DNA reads TGTGCCAGTAGCGATCAGGGTTTTCTCACCGGGGAGCTGTTTTTT. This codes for CASSDQGFLTGELFF.

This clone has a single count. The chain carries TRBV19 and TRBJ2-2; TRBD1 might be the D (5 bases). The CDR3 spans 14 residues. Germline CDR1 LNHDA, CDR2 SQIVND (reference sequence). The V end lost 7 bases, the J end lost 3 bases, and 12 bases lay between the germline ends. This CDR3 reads CASTLKGYTGELFF. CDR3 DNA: TGTGCCAGTACCCTTAAGGGGTACACCGGGGAGCTGTTTTTT. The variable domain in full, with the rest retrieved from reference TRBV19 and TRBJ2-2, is DGGITQSPKYLFRKEGQNVTLSCEQNLNHDAMYWYRQDPGQGLRLIYYSQIVNDFQKGDIAEGYSVSREKKESFPLTVTSAQKNPTAFYLCASTLKGYTGELFFGEGSRLTVL.

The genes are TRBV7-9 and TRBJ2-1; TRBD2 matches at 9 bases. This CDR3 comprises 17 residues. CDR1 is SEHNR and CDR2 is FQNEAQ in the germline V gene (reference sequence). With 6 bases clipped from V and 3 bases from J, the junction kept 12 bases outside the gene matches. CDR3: CASRRFSGGPNYNEQFF. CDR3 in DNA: TGTGCCAGCAGACGTTTTAGCGGGGGACCTAACTACAATGAGCAGTTCTTC.

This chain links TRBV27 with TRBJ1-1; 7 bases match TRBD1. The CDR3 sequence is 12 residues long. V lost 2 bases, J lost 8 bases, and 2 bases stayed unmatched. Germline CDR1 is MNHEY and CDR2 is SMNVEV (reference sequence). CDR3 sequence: CASSLLTGEAFF. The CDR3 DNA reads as TGTGCCAGCAGTTTACTGACAGGGGAAGCTTTCTTT.

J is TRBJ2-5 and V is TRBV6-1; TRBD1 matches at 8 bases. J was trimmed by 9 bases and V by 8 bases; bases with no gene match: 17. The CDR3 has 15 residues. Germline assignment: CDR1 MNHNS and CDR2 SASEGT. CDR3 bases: TGTGCCAGCGCCCGGACAGGGTGGCTTCTCCAGGCCCAGTACTTC. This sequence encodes CASARTGWLLQAQYF.

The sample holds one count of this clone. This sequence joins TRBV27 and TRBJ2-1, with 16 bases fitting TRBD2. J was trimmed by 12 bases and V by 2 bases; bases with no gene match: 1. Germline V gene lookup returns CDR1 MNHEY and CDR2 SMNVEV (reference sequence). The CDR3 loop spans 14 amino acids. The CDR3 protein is CASSLGTSGGGQFF. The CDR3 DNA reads TGTGCCAGCAGTTTAGGGACTAGCGGGGGGGGGCAGTTCTTC.

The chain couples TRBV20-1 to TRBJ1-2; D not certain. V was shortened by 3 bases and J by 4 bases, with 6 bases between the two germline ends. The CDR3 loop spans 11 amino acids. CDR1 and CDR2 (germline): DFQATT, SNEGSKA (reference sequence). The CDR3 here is CSARTGYGYTF. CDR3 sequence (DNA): TGCAGTGCTAGGACTGGCTATGGCTACACCTTC.

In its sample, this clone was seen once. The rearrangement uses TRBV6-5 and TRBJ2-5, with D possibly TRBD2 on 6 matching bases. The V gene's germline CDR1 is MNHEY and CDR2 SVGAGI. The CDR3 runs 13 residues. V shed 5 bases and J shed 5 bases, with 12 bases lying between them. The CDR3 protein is CASSRGGGETQYF. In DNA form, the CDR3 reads TGTGCCAGCAGTCGGGGTGGGGGGGAGACCCAGTACTTC.

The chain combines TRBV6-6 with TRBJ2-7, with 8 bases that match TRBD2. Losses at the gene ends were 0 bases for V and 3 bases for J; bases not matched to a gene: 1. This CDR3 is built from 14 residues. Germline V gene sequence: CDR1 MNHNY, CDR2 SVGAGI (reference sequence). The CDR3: CASSYSAGGYEQYF. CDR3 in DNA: TGTGCCAGCAGTTACTCGGCGGGGGGCTACGAGCAGTACTTC.

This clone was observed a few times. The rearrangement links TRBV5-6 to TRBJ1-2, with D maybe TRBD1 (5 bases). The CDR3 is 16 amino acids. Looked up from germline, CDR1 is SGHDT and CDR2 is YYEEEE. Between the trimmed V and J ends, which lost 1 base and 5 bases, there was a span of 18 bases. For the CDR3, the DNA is TGTGCCAGCAGCTTGTGGAGTCCGGGGCCAGGGTATGGCTACACCTTC. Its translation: CASSLWSPGPGYGYTF. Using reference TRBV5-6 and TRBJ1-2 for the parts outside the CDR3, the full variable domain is DAGVTQSPTHLIKTRGQQVTLRCSPKSGHDTVSWYQQALGQGPQFIFQYYEEEERQRGNFPDRFSGHQFPNYSSELNVNALLLGDSALYLCASSLWSPGPGYGYTFGSGTRLTVV.

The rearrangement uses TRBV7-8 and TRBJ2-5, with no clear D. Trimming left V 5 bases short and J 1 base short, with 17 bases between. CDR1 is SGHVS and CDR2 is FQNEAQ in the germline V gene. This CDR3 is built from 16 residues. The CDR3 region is CASSGRFSRVQETQYF. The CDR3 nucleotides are TGTGCCAGCAGCGGACGATTCTCCCGGGTCCAAGAGACCCAGTACTTC.

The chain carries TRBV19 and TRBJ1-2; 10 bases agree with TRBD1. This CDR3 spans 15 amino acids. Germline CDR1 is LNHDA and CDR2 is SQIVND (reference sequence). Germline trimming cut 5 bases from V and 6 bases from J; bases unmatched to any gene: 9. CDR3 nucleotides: TGTGCCAGTAGTTGGGGACAGGGGTATTCAAATGGCTACACCTTC. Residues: CASSWGQGYSNGYTF.